This paragraph covers one TCR beta chain sequence. These data originate in a study of control samples from healthy donors and cancer patients. Measured with immunoSEQ multiplex PCR; TCRdb has only the in-frame clones, and not every one. The repertoire consists of roughly 170,000 clones, with 85% to 95% occurring once and the leading ten covering almost 1.5%. Per germline, CDR1 LGHDT and CDR2 YNNKEL (reference sequence). The length of the CDR3 is 14 residues. V gave up 0 bases and J gave up 3 bases, with 7 bases separating them. The V gene is TRBV3-1 (or the pseudogene TRBV3-2), the J gene TRBJ2-3; the D gene is possibly TRBD2 (5 bases). The sequence was collected from a man aged 18 to 29 in good health. The specimen sequenced was blood. The chain's CDR3 is CASSQDRTTDTQYF. The CDR3 coding sequence is TGTGCCAGCAGCCAAGATCGGACTACAGATACGCAGTATTTT.